One sample yielded the 19 T cell receptor beta chains listed below, sequenced in a study of blood T cell repertoires in COVID-19. Sequencing used immunoSEQ multiplex PCR; TCRdb keeps in-frame clones, though not all of them. The sample includes some 76,000 clones, 80% to 85% of them seen just once. Sequenced: peripheral blood. The receptor source for this set is a human donor in a cohort sampled during active COVID-19.

The chain links TRBV2 to TRBJ1-1; D gene uncertain. The V end was cut by 6 bases, the J end by 1 base, with 9 bases between. This CDR3 region has 13 residues. Germline V gene data show CDR1 as SNHLY and CDR2 as FYNNEI. CDR3 DNA sequence: TGTGCCAGCAGGGGGAGGACGAACACTGAAGCTTTCTTT. It translates to CASRGRTNTEAFF.

The CDR3 nucleotides read TGCGCCAGCAGCCAGGTGACAGGGACCAGACACTACGAGCAGTACTTC. Translated, it gives CASSQVTGTRHYEQYF. The chain couples TRBV4-1 to TRBJ2-7; 7 positions match TRBD1. Germline V lookup: CDR1 MGHRA, CDR2 YSYEKL. J gave up 3 bases and V 3 bases, and 11 bases lay outside the gene matches. The CDR3 is 16 residues long.

The rearrangement joins TRBV2 to TRBJ2-5; 10 bases are a match to TRBD2. The CDR3 is made up of 16 amino acids. Looked up from germline, CDR1 is SNHLY and CDR2 is FYNNEI. With V trimmed by 3 bases and J by 4 bases, 8 bases remained unmatched. The CDR3 DNA reads as TGTGCCAGCAGTGACCAGCGGGGGGGCTCGGGAGAGACCCAGTACTTC. This gives the protein CASSDQRGGSGETQYF.

This clone occurred once. CDR3 protein: CASSSTAGINTGELFF. CDR3 bases: TGTGCCAGCAGCTCGACAGCTGGCATAAACACCGGGGAGCTGTTTTTT. The chain combines TRBV7-7 with TRBJ2-2; tentative D call: TRBD1 (5 bases). V gave up 4 bases and J gave up 2 bases, with 14 bases separating them. Germline CDR1 SSHAT, CDR2 FNYEAQ (reference sequence). The CDR3 extends over 16 amino acids. Supplemented by reference TRBV7-7 and TRBJ2-2, the full variable domain reads GAGVSQSPRYKVTKRGQDVTLRCDPISSHATLYWYQQALGQGPEFLTYFNYEAQPDKSGLPSDRFSAERPEGSISTLTIQRTEQRDSAMYRCASSSTAGINTGELFFGEGSRLTVL.

V gene TRBV11-2 combines with J gene TRBJ1-3, with no clear D. The CDR3 runs to 12 residues. V lost 3 bases, J lost 7 bases, and 7 bases lay in between. Germline assignment: CDR1 SGHAT and CDR2 FQNNGV. CDR3 region: CASSFYINTIYF. In DNA form, the CDR3 reads TGTGCCAGCAGCTTTTATATTAACACCATATATTTT.

V usage is TRBV6-4 and J usage is TRBJ2-7; D may be TRBD2 (6 bases). Trimming removed 3 bases from V and 5 bases from J, with 11 bases in between. The CDR3 covers 13 residues. Germline V gives CDR1 MRHNA, CDR2 SNTAGT. The CDR3 DNA sequence: TGTGCCAGCAGTGAACAGGAGGGGAACGAGCAGTACTTC. Its protein is CASSEQEGNEQYF.

The chain uses TRBV4-1 and TRBJ1-2; 7 bases line up with TRBD1. The germline V gene encodes CDR1 MGHRA and CDR2 YSYEKL. Losses at the gene ends were 5 bases for V and 2 bases for J; bases not matched to a gene: 8. This CDR3 has 15 residues. CDR3: CASSSQGQRNYGYTF. Written as DNA, the CDR3 is TGCGCCAGCAGCTCCCAGGGACAGCGGAACTATGGCTACACCTTC.

This clone has just one count. The J gene is TRBJ1-1, the V gene TRBV3-1 (or the pseudogene TRBV3-2); D remains ambiguous. The germline CDR1 and CDR2 sequences are LGHDT and YNNKEL (reference sequence). Trimming stripped 4 bases from V and 1 base from J, with 19 bases between. The CDR3 loop spans 17 amino acids. The CDR3 DNA is TGTGCCAGCAGCCCTCTAAGCTGGGCAGTCGGGAACACTGAAGCTTTCTTT. This translates into CASSPLSWAVGNTEAFF.

This clone was detected only once. The chain joins TRBV10-2 to TRBJ2-5; D is ambiguous. The V gene's germline CDR1 is WSHSY and CDR2 SAAADI. The germline V and J ends were trimmed by 4 bases and 5 bases, with 8 bases remaining between them. CDR3 length: 12 residues. In DNA, the CDR3 is TGCGCCAGCAGTGTTCGTTTTGAGACCCAGTACTTC. This translates into CASSVRFETQYF.

The gene calls are TRBV18 and TRBJ1-5; D unclear. There are 13 residues in the CDR3. V gave up 4 bases and J gave up 6 bases, with 10 bases separating them. CDR1 is KGHSH, CDR2 LQKENI, per germline. The CDR3 loop reads CASSRLEGQPQHF. The CDR3 nucleotides are TGTGCCAGCTCACGCCTCGAGGGTCAGCCCCAGCATTTT. Full variable domain (remainder filled in from reference TRBV18 and TRBJ1-5): NAGVMQNPRHLVRRRGQEARLRCSPMKGHSHVYWYRQLPEEGLKFMVYLQKENIIDESGMPKERFSAEFPKEGPSILRIQQVVRGDSAAYFCASSRLEGQPQHFGDGTRLSIL.

This clone has a handful of counts. V is TRBV11-2 and J is TRBJ1-1; D is unresolved. This CDR3 spans 13 amino acids. The germline V gene has CDR1 SGHAT and CDR2 FQNNGV. Between the trimmed V and J ends, which lost 10 bases and 0 bases, there was a span of 12 bases. The CDR3 is CATGVQLNTEAFF. In nucleotides, the CDR3 is TGTGCCACCGGGGTGCAGCTGAACACTGAAGCTTTCTTT. Full variable domain (rest looked up from reference TRBV11-2 and TRBJ1-1): EAGVAQSPRYKIIEKRQSVAFWCNPISGHATLYWYQQILGQGPKLLIQFQNNGVVDDSQLPKDRFSAERLKGVDSTLKIQPAKLEDSAVYLCATGVQLNTEAFFGQGTRLTVV.

This chain links TRBV7-8 with TRBJ1-6, with a tentative D call TRBD1 (5 bases). The ends were cut back, 8 bases at V and 0 bases at J, with 11 bases in the middle. The CDR3 runs 15 residues. Germline CDR1 is SGHVS and CDR2 is FQNEAQ. The CDR3 loop is CASQGGDSYNSPLHF. The CDR3 nucleotides are TGTGCCAGCCAGGGAGGGGACTCCTATAATTCACCCCTCCACTTT. The full variable domain, rest sourced from reference TRBV7-8 and TRBJ1-6, is GAGVSQSPRYKVAKRGQDVALRCDPISGHVSLFWYQQALGQGPEFLTYFQNEAQLDKSGLPSDRFFAERPEGSVSTLKIQRTQQEDSAVYLCASQGGDSYNSPLHFGNGTRLTVT.

The sample holds a few counts of this clone. This chain uses TRBV2 with TRBJ2-7, with D tentatively TRBD2 (6 bases). The CDR3 consists of 14 residues. V was clipped by 3 bases and J by 0 bases, with 9 bases between them. Germline values: CDR1 SNHLY, CDR2 FYNNEI. CDR3 DNA sequence: TGTGCCAGCAGTGATGGGCGGGGCTCCTACGAGCAGTACTTC. Its protein product is CASSDGRGSYEQYF.

This chain links TRBV5-6 with TRBJ1-1; D is ambiguous. Trimming removed 0 bases from V and 7 bases from J, with 13 bases in between. This CDR3 has 14 residues. In germline, CDR1 is SGHDT, CDR2 YYEEEE. CDR3 in DNA: TGTGCCAGCAGCTTGGCCGCGGGGATTGGTGAAGCTTTCTTT. Protein sequence: CASSLAAGIGEAFF.

The V gene is TRBV5-5, the J gene TRBJ2-1; D may be TRBD2 (5 bases). This CDR3 region has 16 residues. V shed 4 bases and J shed 0 bases, with 14 bases lying between them. The germline gives CDR1 SGHKS, CDR2 YYEKEE (reference sequence). CDR3 bases: TGTGCCAGCAGCCCTTTGACGGGAAACTCCTACAATGAGCAGTTCTTC. This encodes CASSPLTGNSYNEQFF.

Only a few counts were recorded for this clone. The chain couples TRBV9 to TRBJ1-5; D might be TRBD1 (6 bases). With 0 bases removed from V and 1 base from J, the gap between germline ends came to 23 bases. CDR1 is SGDLS, CDR2 YYNGEE, per germline. CDR3 length: 20 residues. The CDR3 nucleotides are TGTGCCAGCAGCGTAGCTCGGTGTTCTAGGACAGAGGGGAGCAATCAGCCCCAGCATTTT. This sequence encodes CASSVARCSRTEGSNQPQHF. Full variable domain (outside the CDR3, taken from reference TRBV9 and TRBJ1-5): DSGVTQTPKHLITATGQRVTLRCSPRSGDLSVYWYQQSLDQGLQFLIQYYNGEERAKGNILERFSAQQFPDLHSELNLSSLELGDSALYFCASSVARCSRTEGSNQPQHFGDGTRLSIL.

The chain couples TRBV6-5 to TRBJ2-3, with 7 bases aligning to TRBD2. The germline V gene has CDR1 MNHEY and CDR2 SVGAGI. The CDR3 extends over 15 amino acids. V lost 1 base to trimming and J lost 1 base; unmatched junction nucleotides: 2. The CDR3 is CASSYWAGGTDTQYF. DNA of the CDR3: TGTGCCAGCAGTTACTGGGCGGGGGGCACAGATACGCAGTATTTT.

V gene TRBV3-1 (or the pseudogene TRBV3-2) combines with J gene TRBJ2-1, with 11 positions matching TRBD2. The CDR3 covers 19 residues. The trim removed 0 bases at V and 4 bases at J, leaving 11 bases unmatched. Germline CDR1 is LGHDT and CDR2 is YNNKEL (reference sequence). CDR3 in amino acids: CASSQDLRYSGGGYNEQFF. CDR3 nucleotide sequence: TGTGCCAGCAGCCAAGACCTTCGATATAGCGGGGGGGGATACAATGAGCAGTTCTTC.

To note about this clone: Germline is not matched at one junction end, which may reflect a read error. The V gene is TRBV7-7, the J gene TRBJ2-1; weak D call: TRBD2 (7 bases). The CDR3 extends over 15 amino acids. Germline V gives CDR1 SSHAT, CDR2 FNYEAQ (reference sequence). CDR3 in amino acids: CASSLGGGTMDEQFF. The CDR3 nucleotides are TGTGCTAGCAGCTTAGGGGGGGGAACTATGGATGAGCAGTTCTTC. Full variable domain (remainder filled in from reference TRBV7-7 and TRBJ2-1): GAGVSQSPRYKVTKRGQDVTLRCDPISSHATLYWYQQALGQGPEFLTYFNYEAQPDKSGLPSDRFSAERPEGSISTLTIQRTEQRDSAMYRCASSLGGGTMDEQFFGPGTRLTVL.